The clone carrying this TCR beta chain occurred once. Distinct nucleotide sequences in the sample also encode this CDR3. TCRdb's table, derived via immunoSEQ multiplex PCR, lists solely in-frame clones and lacks some. The sample records fewer than 250,000 clones, less than 90% being singletons. The sample is drawn from a study of blood T cell repertoires in COVID-19. The germline gives CDR1 SGHTA, CDR2 FQGNSA. CDR3 length equals 15 residues. The V end was cut by 1 base, the J end by 2 bases, with 11 bases between. Sequenced input: peripheral blood. The J gene is TRBJ1-1, the V gene TRBV7-2; tentative D call: TRBD1 (6 bases). The clonotype was recovered from a man aged 35 to 55 with acute or convalescent COVID-19. CDR3 sequence: CASSLVGGANTEAFF. The CDR3 DNA follows: TGTGCCAGCAGCTTAGTCGGGGGGGCCAACACTGAAGCTTTCTTT.